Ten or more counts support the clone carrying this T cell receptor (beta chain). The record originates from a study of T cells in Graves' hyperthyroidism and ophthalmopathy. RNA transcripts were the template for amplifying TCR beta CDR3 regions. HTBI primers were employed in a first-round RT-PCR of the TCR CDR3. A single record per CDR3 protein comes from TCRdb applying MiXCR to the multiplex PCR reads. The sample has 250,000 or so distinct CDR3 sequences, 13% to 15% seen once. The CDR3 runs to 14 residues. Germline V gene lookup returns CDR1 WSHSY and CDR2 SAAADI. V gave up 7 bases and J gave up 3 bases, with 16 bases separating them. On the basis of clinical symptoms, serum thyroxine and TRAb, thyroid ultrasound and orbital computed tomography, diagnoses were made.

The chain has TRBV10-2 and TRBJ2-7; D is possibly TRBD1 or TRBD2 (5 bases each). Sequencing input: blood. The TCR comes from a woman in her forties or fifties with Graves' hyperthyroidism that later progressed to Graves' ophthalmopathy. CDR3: CASTGPQEHYEQYF. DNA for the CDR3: TGCGCCAGCACGGGACCGCAGGAGCACTACGAGCAGTACTTC.